This passage covers 19 T cell receptor beta chains from one sample sequenced in a study of blood T cell repertoires in COVID-19. TCRdb keeps only in-frame clones here, not all; method: immunoSEQ multiplex PCR. The sample holds about 120,000 clones, approximately 83% seen once. Sequencing was done on a sample of peripheral blood. The receptors originated from a man older than 75 with acute or convalescent COVID-19.

J is TRBJ2-7 and V is TRBV27; weak D call: TRBD2 (6 bases). The CDR3 is 15 amino acids. Germline V gene lookup returns CDR1 MNHEY and CDR2 SMNVEV (reference sequence). Trimming pared 6 bases from V and 2 bases from J, leaving 17 bases between. CDR3 nucleotides: TGTGCCAGCAGGACGCCCGAGGCGGGGACCTACGAGCAGTACTTC. Translation gives CASRTPEAGTYEQYF.

This clone appeared once. The J gene is TRBJ2-2, the V gene TRBV5-1; 13 nucleotides agree with TRBD2. Germline CDR1 SGHRS, CDR2 YFSETQ. The junction had 1 base not matched to a gene; V was cut back by 2 bases and J by 3 bases. This CDR3 is built from 16 residues. CDR3 sequence reads: CASSFGLAGDTGELFF. Here the CDR3 DNA reads TGCGCCAGCAGCTTCGGACTAGCGGGAGACACCGGGGAGCTGTTTTTT.

This chain joins TRBV5-1 and TRBJ2-7, with 8 bases aligning to TRBD2. The CDR3 covers 15 residues. J lost 0 bases, V lost 2 bases, and 4 bases had no gene match. Looked up from germline, CDR1 is SGHRS and CDR2 is YFSETQ. The CDR3 DNA follows: TGCGCCAGCAGCTTAAGGAGCGGGGGCTCCTACGAGCAGTACTTC. As protein: CASSLRSGGSYEQYF.

The rearrangement uses TRBV7-9 and TRBJ2-2; 7 bases line up with TRBD1. V was clipped by 4 bases and J by 0 bases; unmatched bases: 8. This CDR3 comprises 17 residues. Germline V lookup: CDR1 SEHNR, CDR2 FQNEAQ (reference sequence). CDR3 protein: CASSYRDSLPNTGELFF. The CDR3 region has the DNA TGTGCCAGCAGCTATCGGGACAGCCTTCCGAACACCGGGGAGCTGTTTTTT.

This sequence joins TRBV4-2 and TRBJ2-5; possible D gene TRBD1, 6 bases. The CDR3 runs 15 residues. Trimming removed 0 bases at V and 2 bases at J, with 10 bases between. Per germline, CDR1 LGHNA and CDR2 YNFKEQ. CDR3 amino acids: CASSQDLQGQETQYF. CDR3 bases: TGTGCCAGCAGCCAAGATTTACAGGGACAAGAGACCCAGTACTTC.

The DNA for the CDR3 is TGTGCCAGCAGCTACGGTTCCTATGGCTACACCTTC. The encoded protein is CASSYGSYGYTF. The chain carries TRBV2 and TRBJ1-2; D is unclear. This CDR3 is built from 12 residues. Trimming left V 6 bases short and J 4 bases short, with 9 bases between. Germline loops: CDR1 SNHLY, CDR2 FYNNEI. Full variable domain (outside the CDR3, taken from reference TRBV2 and TRBJ1-2): EPEVTQTPSHQVTQMGQEVILRCVPISNHLYFYWYRQILGQKVEFLVSFYNNEISEKSEIFDDQFSVERPDGSNFTLKIRSTKLEDSAMYFCASSYGSYGYTFGSGTRLTVV.

The genes are TRBV11-1 and TRBJ1-1; 7 bases are a match to TRBD1. Germline CDR1 and CDR2: SGHAT and FQDESV (reference sequence). This CDR3 contains 16 residues. The trim removed 3 bases at V and 4 bases at J, leaving 11 bases unmatched. CDR3 amino acids: CASSFTARGFLTEAFF. The CDR3 DNA is TGTGCCAGCAGCTTTACGGCCAGGGGGTTCCTCACTGAAGCTTTCTTT.

This sequence joins TRBV6-2 or TRBV6-3 and TRBJ2-7, with 11 bases lining up with TRBD2. The CDR3 length is 14 residues. CDR1 is MNHEY, CDR2 SVGEGT, per germline. The V segment lost 6 bases and the J segment 7 bases; nucleotides outside the gene matches: 8. The CDR3 here is CASRPSGRSKEQYF. The CDR3 DNA follows: TGTGCCAGCAGGCCTAGCGGGAGGAGTAAGGAGCAGTACTTC.

The chain recombines TRBV29-1 with TRBJ1-2, with D uncertain. V was shortened by 4 bases and J by 6 bases, with 9 bases between the two germline ends. The CDR3 covers 11 residues. CDR1 and CDR2 from the germline V gene are SQVTM and ANQGSEA. CDR3 residues: CSVAHTHGYTF. For the CDR3, the DNA is TGCAGCGTTGCTCACACCCATGGCTACACCTTC.

This sequence joins TRBV7-2 and TRBJ1-5; D perhaps matches TRBD1 (5 bases). CDR1 and CDR2 (germline): SGHTA, FQGNSA. V dropped 2 bases and J dropped 0 bases, with 5 bases sitting between them. The CDR3 has 14 amino acids. CDR3 loop: CASSLTGSNQPQHF. The CDR3 coding sequence is TGTGCCAGCAGCTTAACAGGTAGCAATCAGCCCCAGCATTTT.

The chain carries TRBV19 and TRBJ2-5; D not certain. V was pared by 4 bases and J by 1 base, with 10 bases between. The CDR3 has 14 residues. Germline CDR1 LNHDA, CDR2 SQIVND (reference sequence). The CDR3: CASSTQVFQETQYF. CDR3 in DNA: TGTGCCAGTAGTACGCAGGTCTTCCAAGAGACCCAGTACTTC.

V gene TRBV7-2 combines with J gene TRBJ1-1, with D possibly matching TRBD1 (5 bases). The CDR3 has 14 amino acids. CDR1 and CDR2 (germline): SGHTA, FQGNSA. Deletions cut 5 bases from V and 2 bases from J, with 12 bases between. CDR3 in DNA: TGTGCCAGCAGCGGTCAGGGTGGTAACACTGAAGCTTTCTTT. Protein: CASSGQGGNTEAFF.

This rearrangement joins TRBV5-3 to TRBJ1-6, with 11 bases fitting TRBD1. TRBV5-3 has ORF status, its function being uncertain. This CDR3 has 18 amino acids. The V segment lost 0 bases and the J segment 2 bases; nucleotides outside the gene matches: 4. The CDR3 sequence: CARSLAGQGAAYNSPLHF. Here the CDR3 DNA reads TGTGCCAGAAGCTTGGCCGGACAGGGGGCCGCCTATAATTCACCCCTCCACTTT.

The chain couples TRBV27 to TRBJ2-2; weak D call: TRBD1 (5 bases). Trimming pared 3 bases from V and 6 bases from J, leaving 11 bases between. The germline V gene encodes CDR1 MNHEY and CDR2 SMNVEV (reference sequence). This CDR3 spans 14 amino acids. In DNA form, the CDR3 reads TGTGCCAGCAGTTTCCGGACACCCCCCGGGGAGCTGTTTTTT. It is translated as CASSFRTPPGELFF.

This clone is a singleton in its sample. V is TRBV10-2 and J is TRBJ2-3, with 8 bases that match TRBD2. V was pared by 7 bases and J by 0 bases, with 6 bases of the junction left unmatched. The CDR3 totals 15 residues. The germline gives CDR1 WSHSY, CDR2 SAAADI. The CDR3 DNA is TGCGCCAGCAAATTTAGCGGGACTAGCACAGATACGCAGTATTTT. Translation: CASKFSGTSTDTQYF.

This clone showed up just once. The chain has TRBV5-1 and TRBJ2-5; 13 positions agree with TRBD2. The trim removed 1 base at V and 4 bases at J, leaving 10 bases unmatched. CDR1 is SGHRS, CDR2 YFSETQ, per germline. The CDR3 runs 18 residues. CDR3 DNA: TGCGCCAGCAGCTTGAGTTCGGGACTAGCGGGGACCGGAGAGACCCAGTACTTC. This encodes CASSLSSGLAGTGETQYF.

The V gene is TRBV5-8, the J gene TRBJ1-5; 7 bases are a match to TRBD1. The CDR3 extends over 15 amino acids. CDR1 and CDR2 (germline): SGHTS, YDEGEE. V shed 4 bases and J 3 bases; nucleotides not matched to a gene: 7. The CDR3 is CASSGRTGFNQPQHF. In DNA form, the CDR3 reads TGTGCCAGCAGCGGACGGACAGGTTTCAATCAGCCCCAGCATTTT.

This clone occurred once. This chain uses TRBV4-1 with TRBJ1-3; D remains unclear. Trimming took 4 bases from V and 1 from J, leaving 8 bases between them. CDR3 length: 14 amino acids. Germline assignment: CDR1 MGHRA and CDR2 YSYEKL. The CDR3 sequence: CASSPDFSGNTIYF. Written as DNA, the CDR3 is TGCGCCAGCAGCCCCGACTTTTCTGGAAACACCATATATTTT.

The chain has TRBV3-1 (or the pseudogene TRBV3-2) and TRBJ1-6; maybe TRBD1 (6 bases). V shed 3 bases and J shed 14 bases, with 17 bases lying between them. The CDR3 spans 14 residues. Germline assignment: CDR1 LGHDT and CDR2 YNNKEL (reference sequence). The CDR3 bases are TGTGCCAGCAGCCATGCGACCGGGAGGGACACCCTCCACTTT. This translates into CASSHATGRDTLHF.